This TCR beta chain derives from a study of blood T cell repertoires in COVID-19. Study details: The origin of the acute and convalescent COVID-19 samples was the United States, Italy and Spain. The analysed material was cDNA or gDNA that came from T cells, B-cell-depleted T cells, or PBMCs.

Germline V gene sequence: CDR1 SGDLS, CDR2 YYNGEE. The V and J ends lost 0 bases and 0 bases respectively, with 12 bases between them. The CDR3 has 17 amino acids. Original processing notes: How many nucleated cells were present was estimated from reference gene primer amplification. Profiled with immunoSEQ multiplex PCR; TCRdb holds only in-frame clones, not every one. That table supplies the V and J calls and clone size; D and trimming were determined from the DNA. The sample yields some 250,000 clones, 75% to 90% seen once. The chain links TRBV9 to TRBJ2-2, with a weak D call TRBD2 (5 bases). This clonotype was obtained from a man younger than 40 with active or convalescent COVID-19. Sample: peripheral blood. CDR3 sequence reads: CASSVEREGPNTGELFF. DNA for the CDR3: TGTGCCAGCAGCGTAGAGCGCGAGGGCCCGAACACCGGGGAGCTGTTTTTT.